One and the same sample provided the 4 T cell receptor beta chains below, sequenced in a study of blood T cell repertoires in COVID-19. Sequenced by immunoSEQ multiplex PCR; TCRdb stores in-frame clones only, minus some. The repertoire holds roughly 340,000 clones, with 88% as singletons. Sequenced material: peripheral blood. The receptors shown here come from a woman aged 70-85 years with COVID-19, enrolled during active disease.

The chain uses TRBV5-8 and TRBJ1-4; D is possibly TRBD1 (5 bases). The CDR3 is 16 amino acids. Trimming left V 2 bases short and J 5 bases short, with 16 bases between. Germline V gene lookup returns CDR1 SGHTS and CDR2 YDEGEE. CDR3 in amino acids: CASSFFQGSMNEKLFF. The DNA for the CDR3 is TGTGCCAGCAGCTTCTTTCAGGGATCTATGAATGAAAAACTGTTTTTT. The full variable domain, in which reference TRBV5-8 and TRBJ1-4 provide the parts outside the CDR3, is EAGVTQSPTHLIKTRGQQATLRCSPISGHTSVYWYQQALGLGLQFLLWYDEGEERNRGNFPPRFSGRQFPNYSSELNVNALELEDSALYLCASSFFQGSMNEKLFFGSGTQLSVL.

The chain employs TRBV29-1 and TRBJ1-3, with D hard to call. This CDR3 is 12 amino acids long. CDR1 SQVTM and CDR2 ANQGSEA come from the germline V gene. The V end was cut by 4 bases, the J end by 0 bases, with 4 bases between. The CDR3 sequence is CSVASSGNTIYF. The CDR3 coding sequence is TGCAGCGTTGCTAGCTCTGGAAACACCATATATTTT. The variable domain in full, completed from reference TRBV29-1 and TRBJ1-3, reads SAVISQKPSRDICQRGTSLTIQCQVDSQVTMMFWYRQQPGQSLTLIATANQGSEATYESGFVIDKFPISRPNLTFSTLTVSNMSPEDSSIYLCSVASSGNTIYFGEGSWLTVV.

This clone was found once. The chain employs TRBV7-9 and TRBJ1-2; D perhaps matches TRBD1 (6 bases). The germline V and J ends were trimmed by 3 bases and 7 bases, with 9 bases remaining between them. Per germline, CDR1 SEHNR and CDR2 FQNEAQ (reference sequence). The CDR3 is 12 residues long. The CDR3 bases are TGTGCCAGCAGCTTTACAGGGTTTGGCTACACCTTC. It encodes CASSFTGFGYTF.

Only one count was recorded for this clone. The chain uses TRBV7-6 and TRBJ2-7, with D unclear. V gave up 2 bases and J gave up 0 bases, with 5 bases separating them. The CDR3 loop spans 13 amino acids. The germline gives CDR1 SGHVS, CDR2 FNYEAQ. The CDR3 loop reads CASSLTPSYEQYF. CDR3 coding DNA: TGTGCCAGCAGCTTAACACCCTCCTACGAGCAGTACTTC. The entire variable domain, with the rest obtained from reference TRBV7-6 and TRBJ2-7, is as follows: GAGVSQSPRYKVTKRGQDVALRCDPISGHVSLYWYRQALGQGPEFLTYFNYEAQQDKSGLPNDRFSAERPEGSISTLTIQRTEQRDSAMYRCASSLTPSYEQYFGPGTRLTVT.